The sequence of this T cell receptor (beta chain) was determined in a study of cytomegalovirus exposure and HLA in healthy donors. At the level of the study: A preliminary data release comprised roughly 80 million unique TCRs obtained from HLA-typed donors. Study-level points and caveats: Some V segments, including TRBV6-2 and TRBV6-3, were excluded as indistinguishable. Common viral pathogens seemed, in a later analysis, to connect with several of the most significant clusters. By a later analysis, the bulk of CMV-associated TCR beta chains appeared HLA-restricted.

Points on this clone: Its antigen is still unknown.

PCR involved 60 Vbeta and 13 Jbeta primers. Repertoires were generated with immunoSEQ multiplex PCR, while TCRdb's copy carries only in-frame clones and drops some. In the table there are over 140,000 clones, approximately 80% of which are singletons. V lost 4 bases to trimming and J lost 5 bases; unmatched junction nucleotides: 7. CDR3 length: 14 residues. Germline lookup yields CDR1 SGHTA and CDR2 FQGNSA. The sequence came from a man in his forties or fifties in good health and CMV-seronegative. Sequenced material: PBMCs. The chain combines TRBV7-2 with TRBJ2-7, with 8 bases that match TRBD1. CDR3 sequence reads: CASSSRTGNDEQYF. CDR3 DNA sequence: TGTGCCAGCAGCTCACGGACAGGGAACGACGAGCAGTACTTC.